This T cell receptor beta chain was captured by sequencing in a study of response to subunit inactivated influenza vaccine. V dropped 10 bases and J dropped 0 bases, with 22 bases sitting between them. The CDR3 runs 17 residues. Germline V gene sequence: CDR1 LGHDT, CDR2 YNNKEL (reference sequence). TCRdb passed the RT-PCR reads through MiXCR, listing each CDR3 protein once. The sample records roughly 670,000 distinct CDR3 sequences, about 15% being singletons. The specimen was PBMCs from blood, collected around 14 days before vaccination. The rearrangement joins TRBV3-1 to TRBJ1-3; D call uncertain. This TCR came from a man in his fifties or sixties who received an inactivated influenza vaccine. Here the CDR3 DNA reads TGTGCCACCTCCCAAGATGATTTCCGATCCTCTGGAAACACCATATATTTT. Translation: CATSQDDFRSSGNTIYF.